What follows are 14 T cell receptor beta chains derived from one specimen sequenced in a study of T cells after yellow fever vaccination. TCRdb called the 5' RACE reads again in MiXCR, with one record for every CDR3 protein. The table lists roughly 170,000 distinct CDR3 sequences, 5.5% to 8% of them singletons, with approximately 3% in the top ten. Sample: CD4+ T cells sorted from PBMCs, taken on the day of the first yellow fever vaccination. Every receptor here comes from a man aged 18 to 29 who received the YFV17D yellow fever vaccine.

This clonotype came up many times. The chain combines TRBV28 with TRBJ2-2; D assignment may be TRBD1 or TRBD2 (5 bases each). V was pared by 10 bases and J by 3 bases, with 18 bases between. The CDR3 is 15 amino acids. Per the germline V gene, CDR1 is MDHEN and CDR2 is SYDVKM. CDR3 coding DNA: TGTGCCACCAGACGTGGGGACCCATACACCGGGGAGCTGTTTTTT. The encoded protein is CATRRGDPYTGELFF.

This clonotype came up a few times. The chain carries TRBV3-1 and TRBJ2-7, with TRBD1 identical over 10 bases. The J segment lost 5 bases and the V segment lost 2 bases, leaving 6 bases of the junction unmatched. Germline CDR1 LGHDT, CDR2 YNNKEL (reference sequence). The CDR3 has 15 residues. The CDR3 bases are TGTGCCAGCAGCCAACTAGGACAGGGGGTGGACGAGCAGTACTTC. It translates to CASSQLGQGVDEQYF.

This clonotype has a handful of counts. V usage is TRBV4-2 and J usage is TRBJ1-2; D remains ambiguous. The ends were cut back, 0 bases at V and 6 bases at J, with 8 bases in the middle. The CDR3 is made up of 13 amino acids. Germline loops: CDR1 LGHNA, CDR2 YNFKEQ. The CDR3 is CASSQETQNGYTF. The CDR3 DNA follows: TGTGCCAGCAGCCAAGAAACCCAGAATGGCTACACCTTC.

The table lists this clonotype with a few counts. V gene TRBV25-1 combines with J gene TRBJ2-1; the D is unclear. Germline CDR1 is MGHDK and CDR2 is SYGVNS. The CDR3 has 11 residues. The germline V and J ends were trimmed by 4 bases and 8 bases, with 6 bases remaining between them. CDR3 sequence (DNA): TGTGCCAGCAGTGTCATCTATGAGCAGTTCTTC. Residues: CASSVIYEQFF.

This clonotype has only a few counts. The chain carries TRBV18 and TRBJ2-5; tentative D call: TRBD2 (5 bases). The V end was cut by 2 bases, the J end by 5 bases, with 12 bases between. This CDR3 region has 14 residues. Germline V lookup: CDR1 KGHSH, CDR2 LQKENI. The CDR3 sequence is CASSPTAGIETQYF. CDR3 nucleotide sequence: TGTGCCAGCTCACCAACGGCCGGGATCGAGACCCAGTACTTC.

There are many counts of this clonotype. The chain employs TRBV12-3 or TRBV12-4 and TRBJ2-1, with 7 bases aligning to TRBD1. The ends lost 6 bases at V and 4 bases at J; junction bases unmatched: 6. CDR3 length: 14 amino acids. CDR3 protein: CASSPLQGYNEQFF. DNA of the CDR3: TGTGCCAGCAGCCCTCTACAGGGGTACAATGAGCAGTTCTTC.

This clonotype was seen a handful of times. The V and J genes are TRBV20-1 and TRBJ1-4, with D possibly TRBD1 on 6 matching bases. V was cut by 0 bases and J by 0 bases, with 17 bases left in between. The germline gives CDR1 DFQATT, CDR2 SNEGSKA (reference sequence). The CDR3 sequence is 18 residues long. CDR3 bases: TGCAGTGCTAGAGATCTCCGGGGGCGAACTGCAACTAATGAAAAACTGTTTTTT. Its translation: CSARDLRGRTATNEKLFF.

At least ten counts were recorded for this clonotype. V gene TRBV4-2 combines with J gene TRBJ1-6; D gene ambiguous. The CDR3 consists of 14 residues. Germline loops: CDR1 LGHNA, CDR2 YNFKEQ. V was shortened by 1 base and J by 5 bases, with 6 bases between the two germline ends. The CDR3: CASSQGNNNSPLHF. CDR3 sequence (DNA): TGTGCCAGCAGCCAAGGAAATAATAATTCACCCCTCCACTTT.

This clonotype has only a few counts. The genes are TRBV4-3 and TRBJ1-2; 8 bases map to TRBD1. CDR1 and CDR2 (germline): LGHNA, YSLEER. The CDR3 is made up of 13 amino acids. V trimming: 1 base; J trimming: 7 bases; junction bases outside the gene matches: 2. Here the CDR3 reads CASSQVQGGGYTF. The CDR3 coding sequence is TGCGCCAGCAGCCAAGTACAGGGGGGTGGCTACACCTTC.

In its sample, this clonotype was seen a few times. The rearrangement links TRBV5-1 to TRBJ2-6, with TRBD1 as a possible D gene (5 bases). V was cut by 2 bases and J by 0 bases, with 6 bases left in between. Germline V lookup: CDR1 SGHRS, CDR2 YFSETQ. CDR3 length equals 15 residues. The CDR3 region has the DNA TGCGCCAGCAGCTTAGGGGCCTCTGGGGCCAACGTCCTGACTTTC. This translates into CASSLGASGANVLTF.

This chain joins TRBV7-2 and TRBJ2-3; D is ambiguous. The V gene lost 5 bases and the J gene lost 2 bases, with 8 bases spanning the gap. The germline gives CDR1 SGHTA, CDR2 FQGNSA. This CDR3 region has 13 residues. The CDR3 spells CASSPDHTDTQYF. The CDR3 DNA follows: TGTGCCAGCAGCCCGGACCACACAGATACGCAGTATTTT.

This clonotype was detected many times. The chain couples TRBV3-1 to TRBJ2-2; the D is unclear. V was pared by 1 base and J by 4 bases, with 10 bases between. Germline V gene lookup returns CDR1 LGHDT and CDR2 YNNKEL (reference sequence). The CDR3 runs 15 residues. The DNA for the CDR3 is TGTGCCAGCAGCCAAGTGTCGGGTTCCACCGGGGAGCTGTTTTTT. Translated, it gives CASSQVSGSTGELFF.

This clonotype was counted ten times or more. The rearrangement joins TRBV5-7 to TRBJ2-4; D is ambiguous. TRBV5-7 qualifies as an ORF whose function is uncertain. There are 14 residues in the CDR3. Trimming pared 4 bases from V and 5 bases from J, leaving 13 bases between. The CDR3 DNA is TGTGCCAGCAGCCGAGTAGAGGCCGAAAACATTCAGTACTTC. It specifies CASSRVEAENIQYF.

This chain uses TRBV28 with TRBJ1-1, with D maybe TRBD1 (6 bases). The CDR3 totals 12 residues. Germline assignment: CDR1 MDHEN and CDR2 SYDVKM. Trimming cost V 3 bases and J 11 bases, with 13 bases left between them. The CDR3 sequence is CASSFSRGDAFF. The CDR3 bases are TGTGCCAGCAGTTTCTCCAGGGGTGATGCTTTCTTT.